This T cell receptor beta chain was recovered during a study of T-cell memory formation after mild COVID-19. Across the study: TCR clusters were mostly donor specific. The study, taken as a whole, reports: Contracting CD4+ clones sat mainly in CM and EM; CD8+ in EMRA.

A few counts support this clonotype. Its cognate antigen is unknown. TCRdb independently ran MiXCR on the 5' RACE reads; one entry per CDR3 protein. The data hold around 300,000 distinct CDR3 sequences, with approximately 7.6% observed a single time. CDR1 and CDR2 from the germline V gene are DFQATT and SNEGSKA (reference sequence). CDR3 length: 11 amino acids. Trimming left V 5 bases short and J 9 bases short, with 13 bases between. Specimen: PBMCs or a T cell subset sorted from them (not recorded which). V usage is TRBV20-1 and J usage is TRBJ1-1, with TRBD1 as a possible D gene (6 bases). This receptor was taken from a man between 18 and 29 years old who had mild COVID-19 (a few samples of this study predate the infection). Cell type and time point are not known. The CDR3 DNA follows: TGCAGTGCTCTTGCAGGGGCCCAAGCTTTCTTT. Protein sequence: CSALAGAQAFF.